Below, 22 T cell receptor beta chains from the same sample are listed, as sequenced in a study of blood T cell repertoires in COVID-19. This table comes from immunoSEQ multiplex PCR, and its TCRdb copy is limited to in-frame clones, with some not included. The sample has roughly 200,000 clones, about 90% seen once; the top ten hold approximately 1.5%. The sequenced sample was peripheral blood. The receptor set was obtained from a man between 18 and 35 years old with active or convalescent COVID-19.

This clone was recorded only once. This chain uses TRBV6-6 with TRBJ2-3; D may be TRBD2 (5 bases). V lost 9 bases to trimming and J lost 2 bases, with 9 bases between them. CDR1 and CDR2 (germline): MNHNY, SVGAGI (reference sequence). This CDR3 is 12 amino acids long. In DNA form, the CDR3 reads TGTGCCAGTTGGGGAGTCACAGATACGCAGTATTTT. Translation: CASWGVTDTQYF.

DNA for the CDR3: TGTGCCAGCAGTTTCAGGGGCGCTATACTAAACACTGAAGCTTTCTTT. This sequence encodes CASSFRGAILNTEAFF. The chain links TRBV6-5 to TRBJ1-1, with D perhaps matching TRBD1 (6 bases). The CDR3 runs to 16 residues. The germline V and J ends were trimmed by 4 bases and 2 bases, with 17 bases remaining between them. The germline CDR1 and CDR2 sequences are MNHEY and SVGAGI.

The V and J genes are TRBV5-1 and TRBJ2-1; TRBD2 aligns across 8 bases. J gave up 6 bases and V 4 bases, and 18 bases lay outside the gene matches. The CDR3 is 18 amino acids. Germline V gene sequence: CDR1 SGHRS, CDR2 YFSETQ. The CDR3 loop reads CASSPKRVGVAGFNEQFF. Written as DNA, the CDR3 is TGCGCCAGCAGCCCCAAACGGGTGGGGGTAGCGGGGTTCAATGAGCAGTTCTTC.

The V gene is TRBV30, the J gene TRBJ1-1; 7 bases line up with TRBD1. The CDR3 is 14 residues long. Looked up from germline, CDR1 is GTSNPN and CDR2 is SVGIG (reference sequence). Losses at the gene ends were 1 base for V and 1 base for J; bases not matched to a gene: 3. This CDR3 reads CAWSAGTANTEAFF. The CDR3 bases are TGTGCCTGGAGTGCCGGGACAGCGAACACTGAAGCTTTCTTT.

V gene TRBV11-2 combines with J gene TRBJ2-1, with 8 bases identical to TRBD2. With V trimmed by 0 bases and J by 6 bases, 4 bases remained unmatched. CDR1 is SGHAT and CDR2 is FQNNGV in the germline V gene. The CDR3 is 15 amino acids. The CDR3 DNA sequence: TGTGCCAGCAGCTTAGATCTCCTAGCGGGCAATGAGCAGTTCTTC. Its translation: CASSLDLLAGNEQFF.

V and J are TRBV7-8 and TRBJ2-1; D uncertain. The CDR3 covers 13 residues. Trimming removed 5 bases at V and 4 bases at J, with 9 bases between. Germline V gene lookup returns CDR1 SGHVS and CDR2 FQNEAQ. This CDR3 is CASSDLGYNEQFF. As DNA, the CDR3 is TGTGCCAGCAGCGATCTAGGTTACAATGAGCAGTTCTTC.

This clone occurred once. The genes are TRBV19 and TRBJ2-5; D possibly corresponds to TRBD2 (6 bases). This CDR3 contains 14 residues. V was trimmed by 5 bases and J by 1 base, leaving 11 bases between them. Germline assignment: CDR1 LNHDA and CDR2 SQIVND (reference sequence). The CDR3: CASSWGTAQETQYF. The CDR3, as DNA: TGTGCCAGTAGTTGGGGGACTGCCCAAGAGACCCAGTACTTC.

The chain employs TRBV13 and TRBJ2-2, with D possibly TRBD2 on 5 matching bases. The length of the CDR3 is 13 residues. Germline V CDR1 and CDR2: PRHDT, FYEKMQ (reference sequence). V was trimmed by 8 bases and J by 6 bases, leaving 13 bases between them. CDR3 loop: CASGSGYSGELFF. The CDR3 bases are TGTGCCAGCGGCTCGGGGTACTCCGGGGAGCTGTTTTTT. Looking up the rest from reference TRBV13 and TRBJ2-2 gives the full variable domain: AAGVIQSPRHLIKEKRETATLKCYPIPRHDTVYWYQQGPGQDPQFLISFYEKMQSDKGSIPDRFSAQQFSDYHSELNMSSLELGDSALYFCASGSGYSGELFFGEGSRLTVL.

This chain uses TRBV12-5 with TRBJ2-1; D might be TRBD2 (5 bases). Germline V gene data show CDR1 as LGHNT and CDR2 as FRNRAP. The CDR3 totals 12 residues. V lost 3 bases and J 8 bases, leaving 8 bases between the germline ends. CDR3 protein: CASGFDSDEQFF. The CDR3 region has the DNA TGTGCTAGTGGTTTTGATAGCGATGAGCAGTTCTTC.

The gene calls are TRBV4-1 and TRBJ2-2; D is perhaps TRBD1 (6 bases). This CDR3 has 17 amino acids. V lost 7 bases and J 0 bases, leaving 18 bases between the germline ends. Germline CDR1 MGHRA, CDR2 YSYEKL. The CDR3 nucleotides read TGCGCCAGCATGAGACAGGACCTCATCTCGAACACCGGGGAGCTGTTTTTT. Residues: CASMRQDLISNTGELFF.

This clone has a handful of counts. V is TRBV7-9 and J is TRBJ1-2, with 9 bases matching TRBD1. The V gene's germline CDR1 is SEHNR and CDR2 FQNEAQ (reference sequence). The CDR3 is 14 amino acids. V lost 2 bases, J lost 4 bases, and 2 bases stayed unmatched. DNA for the CDR3: TGTGCCAGCAGCTTACGGGACAGGGTCTATGGCTACACCTTC. Amino acids: CASSLRDRVYGYTF. The full variable domain, its missing parts supplied by reference TRBV7-9 and TRBJ1-2, is DTGVSQNPRHKITKRGQNVTFRCDPISEHNRLYWYRQTLGQGPEFLTYFQNEAQLEKSRLLSDRFSAERPKGSFSTLEIQRTEQGDSAMYLCASSLRDRVYGYTFGSGTRLTVV.

The V gene is TRBV11-2, the J gene TRBJ2-7; D might be TRBD2 (6 bases). The CDR3 length is 17 residues. Germline V lookup: CDR1 SGHAT, CDR2 FQNNGV. The germline V and J ends were trimmed by 5 bases and 1 base, with 21 bases remaining between them. The CDR3 DNA is TGTGCCAGCAGCCCCCCCCCAGGGACGGAGGGGTCCTACGAGCAGTACTTC. Its protein is CASSPPPGTEGSYEQYF.

The gene calls are TRBV4-1 and TRBJ2-1; 8 bases line up with TRBD1. The CDR3 spans 14 residues. Per germline, CDR1 MGHRA and CDR2 YSYEKL. V was pared by 0 bases and J by 8 bases, with 3 bases of the junction left unmatched. The CDR3 nucleotides read TGCGCCAGCAGCCAAGATCCGGACAGGGATGAGCAGTTCTTC. This sequence encodes CASSQDPDRDEQFF.

Only a few counts were recorded for this clone. This chain joins TRBV10-3 and TRBJ2-7; 11 positions agree with TRBD1. Trimming cost V 3 bases and J 3 bases; bases outside gene matches: 4. Germline V lookup: CDR1 ENHRY, CDR2 SYGVKD. This CDR3 region has 15 residues. CDR3 in amino acids: CAISESGQGVYEQYF. In DNA, the CDR3 is TGTGCCATCAGTGAATCGGGACAGGGGGTCTACGAGCAGTACTTC.

This clone was detected only a few times. CDR3 region: CASSQRTGSYNEQFF. The CDR3 coding sequence is TGTGCCAGCAGCCAACGGACAGGTTCCTACAATGAGCAGTTCTTC. The rearrangement links TRBV14 to TRBJ2-1, with 7 nucleotides matching TRBD1. The CDR3 consists of 15 residues. Germline loops: CDR1 SGHDN, CDR2 FVKESK. V lost 2 bases, J lost 1 base, and 2 bases stayed unmatched.

The chain joins TRBV7-6 to TRBJ1-1, with D perhaps TRBD1 (6 bases). V was shortened by 3 bases and J by 1 base, with 9 bases between the two germline ends. Germline V gene sequence: CDR1 SGHVS, CDR2 FNYEAQ. This CDR3 is 14 amino acids long. The CDR3 sequence: CASSLGRGNTEAFF. The CDR3 nucleotides read TGTGCCAGCAGCTTGGGCAGGGGGAACACTGAAGCTTTCTTT.

Comment on this clone: Other DNA sequences of this sample code for an identical CDR3. The chain carries TRBV5-1 and TRBJ1-1, with D possibly TRBD1 on 6 matching bases. The CDR3 loop spans 14 amino acids. Trimming shortened V by 4 bases and J by 2 bases, and 12 bases separated the two germline ends. The germline V gene has CDR1 SGHRS and CDR2 YFSETQ. Written as DNA, the CDR3 is TGCGCCAGCAGCAATGGACAGCCTAACACTGAAGCTTTCTTT. Protein sequence: CASSNGQPNTEAFF.

The chain employs TRBV5-1 and TRBJ2-3, with a tentative D call TRBD1 (6 bases). V lost 4 bases and J lost 5, with 14 bases in between. This CDR3 has 14 amino acids. Looked up from germline, CDR1 is SGHRS and CDR2 is YFSETQ. CDR3 sequence: CASSLGHAGDTQYF. In DNA, the CDR3 is TGCGCCAGCAGCCTGGGACACGCGGGAGATACGCAGTATTTT.

This chain uses TRBV27 with TRBJ2-3, with TRBD1 identical over 10 bases. Germline CDR1 is MNHEY and CDR2 is SMNVEV (reference sequence). This CDR3 is 16 amino acids long. V dropped 4 bases and J dropped 1; count of bases not matched to a gene: 5. The CDR3 region has the DNA TGTGCCAGCAGTTGGACAGGGGGAAGGGGCACAGATACGCAGTATTTT. It codes for CASSWTGGRGTDTQYF.

The rearrangement uses TRBV29-1 and TRBJ2-1; the match to TRBD2 covers 11 bases. This CDR3 comprises 14 residues. Trimming took 4 bases from V and 6 from J; bases not matched to a gene: 5. In germline, CDR1 is SQVTM, CDR2 ANQGSEA. The CDR3 spells CSVATSGRGNEQFF. In nucleotides, the CDR3 is TGCAGCGTTGCTACTAGCGGGAGAGGCAATGAGCAGTTCTTC.

V gene TRBV5-1 combines with J gene TRBJ2-3; D call uncertain. Looked up from germline, CDR1 is SGHRS and CDR2 is YFSETQ. This CDR3 contains 15 residues. Between the trimmed V and J ends, which lost 0 bases and 0 bases, there was a span of 8 bases. CDR3 protein: CASSLDSTSTDTQYF. CDR3 in DNA: TGCGCCAGCAGCTTGGACTCCACTAGCACAGATACGCAGTATTTT.

CDR3 in amino acids: CASSPMASGAYNEQFF. The CDR3 coding sequence is TGTGCCAGCTCACCAATGGCTAGCGGGGCATACAATGAGCAGTTCTTC. This rearrangement joins TRBV18 to TRBJ2-1; 9 bases are shared with TRBD2. The V gene end was trimmed by 2 bases and the J gene end by 4 bases; junction bases not matched to a gene: 6. Germline CDR1 is KGHSH and CDR2 is LQKENI. The CDR3 is 16 amino acids.